This T cell receptor beta chain was retrieved from a study of blood T cell repertoires in COVID-19 (dated by TCRdb to 2020 to 2021). Turning to the overall study: Collaborator samples came from the United States, Italy and Spain and covered acute and convalescent phases of COVID-19. The prospective study material was composed of cDNA or gDNA derived from T cells, B-cell-depleted T cells, or PBMCs. The dataset comprised deeply sampled blood TCRbeta repertoires from subjects exposed to, actively infected with, or recovered from COVID-19. The repertoires were released in a freely available public database meant as a resource for research on the immune response to SARS-CoV-2. The samples were drawn from the first 160 participants of the ongoing ImmuneRACE study and from over 950 subjects provided by 6 global collaborators. A de-identified subject ID, COVID-19 status, age in years and sex were almost always included in the sample metadata. Where available, HLA class I and class II types were taken from metadata supplied by the sample provider and were not determined by assay-based typing.

CDR1 is given as SGHRS and CDR2 as YFSETQ, both from the germline V gene. The cysteine opens and the phenylalanine closes a CDR3 of 15 amino acids. Only the CDR3 region is kept as DNA, spanning 45 bases read in frame from base 1. Relative to germline, V is missing 7 bases and J is missing 6 bases, with 8 bases of the junction outside any gene match. For this clone: Its antigen target is currently unknown. No much larger clone is present one base from it, and per-base qualities are unavailable.

TCRbeta CDR3 regions were amplified from genomic DNA by means of the immunoSEQ Assay, a bias-controlled multiplex PCR. The original pipeline was this. The number of nucleated cells in each sample was estimated by amplification of reference gene primers within the assay. Sequence reads were collapsed and filtered to measure the absolute abundance of every unique TCRbeta CDR3 rearrangement. For each sample, productive Simpson clonality was calculated by taking the square root of Simpson's diversity index across productive rearrangements. As stored in TCRdb, this immuneACCESS dataset retains in-frame rearrangements with V and J assigned. A fraction of the clones does not appear; measured against another copy, unresolved V genes explain less than half of the discrepancy, and the remainder lacks a known reason. That table gives V, J and clone size, and the DNA gave D and trimming. In this sample the table shows 200,000 to 300,000 clones, 80% to 90% of which occur a single time. The top ten clones comprise approximately 2.3% of the sample.

Samples from volunteer blood donors who had recovered from COVID-19 were contributed by a second Seattle source. Collaborating institutions collected whole blood in K2EDTA tubes following their own protocols. For TCRbeta analysis, collaborators shipped samples in one of three forms: frozen whole blood, isolated PBMCs, or DNA extracted from either of those sample types. General study outcomes and caveats: The amount of clinical and demographic metadata varied by source and participant and was provided uncurated.

This TCR was recovered from a man aged 40-49 years who had recovered from COVID-19. Recombination connected TRBV5-1 to TRBJ2-1, with 12 junctional bases fitting TRBD2. The specimen sequenced was peripheral blood. The sequence in DNA is TGCGCCAGCCGGGATACTAGCGGGGGGTTCAATGAGCAGTTCTTC. This sequence encodes CASRDTSGGFNEQFF.